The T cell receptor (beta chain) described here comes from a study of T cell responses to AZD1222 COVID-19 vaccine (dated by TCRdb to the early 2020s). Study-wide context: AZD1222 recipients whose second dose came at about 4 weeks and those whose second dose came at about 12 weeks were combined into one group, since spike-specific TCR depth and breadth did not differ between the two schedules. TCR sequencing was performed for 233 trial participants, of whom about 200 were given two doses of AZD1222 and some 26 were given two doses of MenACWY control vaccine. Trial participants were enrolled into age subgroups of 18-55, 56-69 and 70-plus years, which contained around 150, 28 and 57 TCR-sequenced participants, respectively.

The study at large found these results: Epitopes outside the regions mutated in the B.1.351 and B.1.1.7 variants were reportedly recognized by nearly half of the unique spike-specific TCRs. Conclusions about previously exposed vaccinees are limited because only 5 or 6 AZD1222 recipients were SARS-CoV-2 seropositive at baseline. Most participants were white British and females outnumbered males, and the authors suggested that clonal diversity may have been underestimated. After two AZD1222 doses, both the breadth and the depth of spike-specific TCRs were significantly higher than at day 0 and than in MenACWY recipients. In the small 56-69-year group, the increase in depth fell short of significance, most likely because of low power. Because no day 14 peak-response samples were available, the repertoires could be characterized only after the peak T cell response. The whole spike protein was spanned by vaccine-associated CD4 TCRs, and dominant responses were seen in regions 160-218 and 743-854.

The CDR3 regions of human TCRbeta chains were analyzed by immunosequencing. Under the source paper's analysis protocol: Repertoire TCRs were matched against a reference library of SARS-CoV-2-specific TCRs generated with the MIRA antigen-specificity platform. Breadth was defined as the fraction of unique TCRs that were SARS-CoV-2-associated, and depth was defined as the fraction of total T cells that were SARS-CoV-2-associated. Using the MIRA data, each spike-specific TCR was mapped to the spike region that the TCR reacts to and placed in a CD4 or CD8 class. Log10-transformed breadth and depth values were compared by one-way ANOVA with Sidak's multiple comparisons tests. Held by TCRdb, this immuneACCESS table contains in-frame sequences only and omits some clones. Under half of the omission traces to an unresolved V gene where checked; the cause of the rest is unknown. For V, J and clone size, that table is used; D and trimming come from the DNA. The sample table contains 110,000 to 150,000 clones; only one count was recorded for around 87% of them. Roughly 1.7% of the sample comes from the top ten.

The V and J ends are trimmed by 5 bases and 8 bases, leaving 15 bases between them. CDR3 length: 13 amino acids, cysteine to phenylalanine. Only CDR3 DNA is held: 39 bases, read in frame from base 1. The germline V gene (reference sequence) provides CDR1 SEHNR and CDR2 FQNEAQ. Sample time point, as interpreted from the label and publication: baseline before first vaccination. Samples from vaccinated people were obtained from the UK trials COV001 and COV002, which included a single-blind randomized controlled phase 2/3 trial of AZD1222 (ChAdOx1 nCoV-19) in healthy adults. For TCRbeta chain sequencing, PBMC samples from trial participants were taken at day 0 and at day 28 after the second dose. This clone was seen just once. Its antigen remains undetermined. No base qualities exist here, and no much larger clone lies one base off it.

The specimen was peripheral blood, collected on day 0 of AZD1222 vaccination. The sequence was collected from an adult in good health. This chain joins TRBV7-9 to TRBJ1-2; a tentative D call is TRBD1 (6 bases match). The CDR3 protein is CASSRGGLNGYTF. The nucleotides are TGTGCCAGCAGCCGCGGGGGCTTAAACGGCTACACCTTC.